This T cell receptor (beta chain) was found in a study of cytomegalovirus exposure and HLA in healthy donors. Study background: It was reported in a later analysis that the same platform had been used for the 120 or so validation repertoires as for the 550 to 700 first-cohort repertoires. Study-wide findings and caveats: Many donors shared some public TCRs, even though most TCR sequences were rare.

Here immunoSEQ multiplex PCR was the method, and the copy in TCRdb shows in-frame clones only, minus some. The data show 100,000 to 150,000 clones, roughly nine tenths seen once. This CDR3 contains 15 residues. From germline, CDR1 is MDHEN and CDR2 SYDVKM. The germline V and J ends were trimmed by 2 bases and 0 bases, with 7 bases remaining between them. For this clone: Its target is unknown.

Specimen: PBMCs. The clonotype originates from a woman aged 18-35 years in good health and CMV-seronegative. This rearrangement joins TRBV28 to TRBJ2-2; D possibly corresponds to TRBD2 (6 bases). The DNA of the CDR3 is TGTGCCAGCAGTTTAAGACTAGCGAACACCGGGGAGCTGTTTTTT. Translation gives CASSLRLANTGELFF.